These 14 T cell receptor beta chains share one sample of origin, sequenced in a study of control samples from healthy donors and cancer patients. The assay was immunoSEQ multiplex PCR, and TCRdb's table has in-frame clones only and misses some. The sample gives 110,000 to 150,000 clones, around 90% of which show up once; over 4.5% is in the top ten. The specimen sequenced was blood. All receptors derive from a man in his thirties or forties in good health.

The V call is TRBV28, the J call TRBJ2-1; no definite D call. Germline assignment: CDR1 MDHEN and CDR2 SYDVKM. With 4 bases removed from V and 9 bases from J, the gap between germline ends came to 10 bases. The CDR3 totals 12 residues. CDR3 amino acids: CASSYQVGEQFF. As DNA, the CDR3 is TGTGCCAGCAGTTACCAAGTGGGTGAGCAGTTCTTC.

This chain uses TRBV7-9 with TRBJ2-3; D not resolved. The CDR3 totals 16 residues. Trimming shortened V by 1 base and J by 4 bases, and 15 bases separated the two germline ends. Germline CDR1 and CDR2: SEHNR and FQNEAQ (reference sequence). The CDR3 sequence is CASSLGEAAFSDTQYF. Here the CDR3 DNA reads TGTGCCAGCAGCTTAGGAGAAGCCGCCTTCTCAGATACGCAGTATTTT.

V usage is TRBV9 and J usage is TRBJ1-3, with unresolved D. The germline V gene has CDR1 SGDLS and CDR2 YYNGEE. V lost 4 bases and J 0 bases, leaving 11 bases between the germline ends. This CDR3 is built from 15 residues. CDR3 sequence: CASSPNSLSGNTIYF. In DNA form, the CDR3 reads TGTGCCAGCAGCCCAAACAGTCTCTCTGGAAACACCATATATTTT.

The J gene is TRBJ2-2, the V gene TRBV5-1, with D possibly called TRBD1 or TRBD2 (5 bases each). Trimming took off 4 bases at V and 7 bases at J, with 17 bases between the two ends. The CDR3 has 15 amino acids. Germline V gene data show CDR1 as SGHRS and CDR2 as YFSETQ. The CDR3 bases are TGCGCCAGCAGCGGGGACCCCAACCAGGTCGGGGAGCTGTTTTTT. Protein: CASSGDPNQVGELFF.

The rearrangement uses TRBV4-1 and TRBJ2-1; 9 positions agree with TRBD2. Germline V gives CDR1 MGHRA, CDR2 YSYEKL. This CDR3 comprises 17 residues. V shed 4 bases and J 6 bases; nucleotides not matched to a gene: 13. CDR3 nucleotide sequence: TGCGCCAGCAGCCTTAGGGGAAGCGGGGGGACTCTCAATGAGCAGTTCTTC. Its translation is CASSLRGSGGTLNEQFF.

This chain joins TRBV7-2 and TRBJ2-3, with 10 bases that match TRBD1. This CDR3 contains 16 residues. Germline V gene lookup returns CDR1 SGHTA and CDR2 FQGNSA. V lost 5 bases and J lost 2; bases outside the gene matches: 7. The CDR3 DNA reads as TGTGCCAGCAGCCCGACAGGGGGCGCCCCCACAGATACGCAGTATTTT. It translates to CASSPTGGAPTDTQYF.

The count of this clone is one. CDR3 loop: CASSYPRGVGYGYTF. The CDR3 bases are TGTGCCAGTAGTTACCCTCGGGGGGTCGGGTATGGCTACACCTTC. The chain carries TRBV19 and TRBJ1-2; tentatively, D is TRBD1 (5 bases). CDR1 and CDR2 (germline): LNHDA, SQIVND (reference sequence). Trimming took 5 bases from V and 5 from J, leaving 18 bases between them. The length of the CDR3 is 15 residues.

The chain is built from TRBV27 and TRBJ2-7; 7 nucleotides agree with TRBD2. Germline assignment: CDR1 MNHEY and CDR2 SMNVEV (reference sequence). The CDR3 has 14 amino acids. The junction had 3 bases not matched to a gene; V was cut back by 4 bases and J by 0 bases. CDR3 in amino acids: CASSSTSASYEQYF. The CDR3 nucleotides read TGTGCCAGCAGTTCCACTAGCGCCTCCTACGAGCAGTACTTC.

The chain is built from TRBV19 and TRBJ2-3; possible D gene TRBD1, 5 bases. Germline CDR1 and CDR2: LNHDA and SQIVND (reference sequence). The V end was cut by 0 bases, the J end by 0 bases, with 16 bases between. The CDR3 runs to 18 residues. The CDR3 here is CASSIDGSAGWSTDTQYF. CDR3 coding DNA: TGTGCCAGTAGTATAGATGGTTCGGCAGGGTGGAGCACAGATACGCAGTATTTT.

V and J are TRBV18 and TRBJ1-2; D unclear. Germline CDR1 and CDR2: KGHSH and LQKENI. With 2 bases removed from V and 1 base from J, the gap between germline ends came to 14 bases. CDR3 length equals 16 residues. The chain's CDR3 is CASSPDGVSFNYGYTF. In DNA, the CDR3 is TGTGCCAGCTCACCAGATGGGGTTTCCTTTAACTATGGCTACACCTTC.

The chain couples TRBV6-5 to TRBJ1-1, with a weak D call TRBD1 (5 bases). With 5 bases removed from V and 3 bases from J, the gap between germline ends came to 10 bases. The germline gives CDR1 MNHEY, CDR2 SVGAGI. The CDR3 sequence is 13 residues long. The CDR3 loop is CASSRRGDTEAFF. For the CDR3, the DNA is TGTGCCAGCAGTCGACGGGGGGACACTGAAGCTTTCTTT.

J is TRBJ2-2 and V is TRBV4-1, with TRBD1 matching over 10 bases. The germline V gene encodes CDR1 MGHRA and CDR2 YSYEKL. J gave up 5 bases and V 6 bases, and 9 bases lay outside the gene matches. This CDR3 comprises 16 residues. The DNA of the CDR3 is TGCGCCAGCAGACCCTTTGGACAGGGGGTGACCGGGGAGCTGTTTTTT. It specifies CASRPFGQGVTGELFF.

The J gene is TRBJ2-6, the V gene TRBV19; 10 bases agree with TRBD1. The ends lost 5 bases at V and 3 bases at J; junction bases unmatched: 13. CDR3 length: 19 amino acids. CDR1 is LNHDA and CDR2 is SQIVND in the germline V gene (reference sequence). The CDR3 is CASSPEGDRGRFGANVLTF. CDR3 DNA sequence: TGTGCCAGTAGTCCTGAAGGAGACAGGGGGCGCTTTGGGGCCAACGTCCTGACTTTC.

This rearrangement joins TRBV7-9 to TRBJ1-2; 10 bases agree with TRBD1. The CDR3 has 15 residues. Germline CDR1 is SEHNR and CDR2 is FQNEAQ (reference sequence). Trimming cost V 5 bases and J 7 bases; bases outside gene matches: 10. In nucleotides, the CDR3 is TGTGCCAGCAGCAACCCCGTGTGGGACAGGGGTGGCTACACCTTC. Protein: CASSNPVWDRGGYTF.